This TCR beta chain was documented in a study of identical twins. Study-level points and caveats: Twins' excess sharing was less marked for out-of-frame beta sequences. The authors drew conclusions from cross-sectional statistical analysis rather than following the same donors.

This clonotype was observed at least ten times. Its antigen is still unknown. All donors comprised healthy Caucasians. The CDR3 extends over 11 amino acids. The germline V gene has CDR1 SGHRS and CDR2 YFSETQ. Trimming pared 0 bases from V and 10 bases from J, leaving 7 bases between. TCRdb reanalysed the 5' RACE reads using MiXCR and keeps one entry per CDR3 protein. The table shows around 960,000 distinct CDR3 sequences, with more than 9% occurring only once. These data are also associated with another study on yellow fever vaccine responses in identical twins. As that study records: Twins' vaccine T cell responses were reported to seem partly convergent and partly personalized.

Sequenced material: PBMCs. This sequence originates from a woman aged 18 to 35 in good health. V gene TRBV5-1 combines with J gene TRBJ1-1, with D unresolved. This chain's CDR3 is CASSLEGAAFF. In nucleotides, the CDR3 is TGCGCCAGCAGCTTGGAGGGTGCAGCTTTCTTT.